A selection of T cell receptor beta chains follows, all from one sample in a study of HIV-infected patients and healthy controls. TCRdb reprocessed the 5' RACE reads with MiXCR, giving one entry per CDR3 protein. The sample has around 18,000 distinct CDR3 sequences; 9.5% to 13% are singletons. Sequenced input: blood. All receptors come from an adult in good health. Each CDR3 is given with its conserved first and last residue. D genes are given only for firm matches. Only some rows state a clone size, as once, few, many or a class for expanded clones.

TRBJ2-1 TRBV5-1 TRBD2 medium-sized TGCGCCAGCAGCTTGGTGGGAGGGCAGGATGAGCAGTTCTTC CASSLVGGQDEQFF
TRBJ2-2 TRBV20-1 NA many TGCAGTGCTAGAGATCTAGTACGAGGGAACACCGGGGAGCTGTTTTTT CSARDLVRGNTGELFF
TRBJ2-5 TRBV29-1 TRBD2 medium-sized TGCAGCGTCGCGGGACTAGCGGGAGAGGGGAAAGAGACCCAGTACTTC CSVAGLAGEGKETQYF
TRBJ2-5 TRBV29-1 NA medium-sized TGCAGCGTTGGGGAGGTAGGACAAGAGACCCAGTACTTC CSVGEVGQETQYF
TRBJ1-3 TRBV7-2 NA NA TGTGCCAGCAGCCCTCGGGCAGACTCTGGAAACACCATATATTTT CASSPRADSGNTIYF
TRBJ2-3 TRBV2 NA NA TGTGCCAGCAGTTCCTTCACCGGGACCGTCACAGATACGCAGTATTTT CASSSFTGTVTDTQYF
TRBJ2-7 TRBV6-1 TRBD2 NA TGTGCCAGCAGTGGCTATGAGACTAGCGACCCCTACGAGCAGTACTTC CASSGYETSDPYEQYF
TRBJ2-6 TRBV7-2 TRBD1 many TGTGCCAGCAGCCCGCCCCGGACAGGGAGGTTCTCTGGGGCCAACGTCCTGACTTTC CASSPPRTGRFSGANVLTF
TRBJ2-3 TRBV11-2 NA once TGTGCCAGCAGCACCCTAGGGGGGAGGGGGCCCGTAGATACGCAGTATTTT CASSTLGGRGPVDTQYF
TRBJ2-5 TRBV4-1 NA few TGCGCCAGCAGCCACGGAGGACCCGCTAGCGCCATCCCTCAAGAGACCCAGTACTTC CASSHGGPASAIPQETQYF
TRBJ2-7 TRBV28 TRBD2 many TGTGCCAGCAGGGCCTCCGGGACTAGCGGCTCCTACGAGCAGTACTTC CASRASGTSGSYEQYF
TRBJ2-2 TRBV15 NA many TGTGCCACCAGCAGAGATAGGGAGAGGGGCACCGGGGAGCTGTTTTTT CATSRDRERGTGELFF
TRBJ2-7 TRBV29-1 NA NA TGCAGCGTTGAGGCTAGAGACTACGAGCAGTACTTC CSVEARDYEQYF
TRBJ2-1 TRBV3-1 TRBD2 medium-sized TGTGCCAGCAGCCGGACTAGCGGGTACAATGAGCAGTTCTTC CASSRTSGYNEQFF
TRBJ2-7 TRBV28 TRBD2 medium-sized TGTGCCAGCAGTCTGGGCACGCGGGAGGCCGAGCAGTACTTC CASSLGTREAEQYF
TRBJ2-1 TRBV6-5 TRBD2 many TGTGCCAGCAGCGCCGGACTAGCGGGGAGCTCCTACAATGAGCAGTTCTTC CASSAGLAGSSYNEQFF
TRBJ2-1 TRBV19 NA NA TGTGCCAGTAGTCCACTAGTTGGTGAGCAGTTCTTC CASSPLVGEQFF
TRBJ2-1 TRBV14 NA medium-sized TGTGCCAGCAGCCAAGAGTTAGAGCAGTTCTTC CASSQELEQFF
TRBJ2-7 TRBV11-2 NA many TGTGCCAGCAGCTACGTACAGGGAGAGCAGTACTTC CASSYVQGEQYF
TRBJ2-1 TRBV29-1 NA many TGCAGCGTTGACGGCAGGGAGGAGCAGTTCTTC CSVDGREEQFF
TRBJ2-1 TRBV19 NA NA TGTGCCAGTAGTATTTTGGCGCAAAGCTCCTACAATGAGCAGTTCTTC CASSILAQSSYNEQFF
TRBJ1-1 TRBV14 NA NA TGTGCCAGCAGCCAGACACAGGGTGCGGCTTTCTTT CASSQTQGAAFF
TRBJ2-7 TRBV24-1 TRBD2 medium-sized TGTGCCACCAGTGATCCCTCGACTAGCCTTCAAAACCGCTACGAGCAGTACTTC CATSDPSTSLQNRYEQYF
TRBJ2-3 TRBV3-1 NA many TGTGCCAGCAGCCAAGAGGCCAGGTTCGGAGATACGCAGTATTTT CASSQEARFGDTQYF
TRBJ2-6 TRBV4-3 NA few TGCGCCAGCAGCCCGAGACTAGGTACCTCTGGGGCCAACGTCCTGACTTTC CASSPRLGTSGANVLTF
TRBJ1-5 TRBV11-2 NA NA TGTGCCAGCAGCTTGGGGATCAATCAGCCCCAGCATTTT CASSLGINQPQHF
TRBJ2-5 TRBV30 TRBD2 few TGTGCCTGGAGTCAGGCCACCTCGTCTAGCGGAGAGACCCAGTACTTC CAWSQATSSSGETQYF
TRBJ2-1 TRBV10-2 TRBD2 many TGCGCCAGCAGTTTAGCGGGAGCCTACAATGAGCAGTTCTTC CASSLAGAYNEQFF
TRBJ2-3 TRBV5-4 NA many TGTGCCAGCAGGGTGGGAGGCCGGAGCACAGATACGCAGTATTTT CASRVGGRSTDTQYF
TRBJ1-4 TRBV2 NA few TGTGCCACCCAGCGGGACTCGAATGAAAAACTGTTTTTT CATQRDSNEKLFF
TRBJ2-3 TRBV20-1 TRBD2 NA TGCAGTGCTAGGCGGGAGTCCCAAGATACGCAGTATTTT CSARRESQDTQYF
TRBJ2-3 TRBV27 NA few TGTGCCAGCAGTTTTGAAGGACCTAGCACAGATACGCAGTATTTT CASSFEGPSTDTQYF
TRBJ2-7 TRBV6-5 NA many TGTGCCAGCAGTGGTCAGGGTGGCGAGCAGTACTTC CASSGQGGEQYF
TRBJ1-3 TRBV2 NA NA TGTGCCAGCAGGGCTACAGTCTCTGGAAACACCATATATTTT CASRATVSGNTIYF
TRBJ2-1 TRBV5-4 TRBD2 many TGTGCCAGCAGAGGACTAGCGGTAAATGAGCAGTTCTTC CASRGLAVNEQFF
TRBJ2-1 TRBV6-5 TRBD2 medium-sized TGTGCCAGCAGTTACTCAATCGGGGGAGGGAATGAGCAGTTCTTC CASSYSIGGGNEQFF
TRBJ2-7 TRBV29-1 NA medium-sized TGCAGCGTTGAAGCCGGGAACGAGCAGTACTTC CSVEAGNEQYF
TRBJ1-5 TRBV28 NA many TGTGCCAGCAGATCAGGGTCGAGCAATCAGCCCCAGCATTTT CASRSGSSNQPQHF
TRBJ2-1 TRBV24-1 TRBD1 many TGTGCCACCAGTGGGCAGACAGGGTCAGGAGATGAGCAGTTCTTC CATSGQTGSGDEQFF
TRBJ2-5 TRBV7-2 NA NA TGTGCCAGCAGCGCCCAAGGGACCCAAGAGACCCAGTACTTC CASSAQGTQETQYF
TRBJ2-3 TRBV19 NA many TGTGCCAGTAGTATAAACCCCGGGTCAGTGGCAGATACGCAGTATTTT CASSINPGSVADTQYF
TRBJ2-7 TRBV20-1 NA few TGCAGTGCTAGACGGGGCCCTGCCTACGAGCAGTACTTC CSARRGPAYEQYF
TRBJ2-3 TRBV3-1 TRBD2 many TGTGCCAGCAGCCAGGCGGGAGTCGGAACAGATACGCAGTATTTT CASSQAGVGTDTQYF
TRBJ2-7 TRBV5-1 NA many TGCGCCAGCAGCCCGGGACAAAATAGGAACTACGAGCAGTACTTC CASSPGQNRNYEQYF
TRBJ2-1 TRBV6-6 NA many TGTGCCAGCAGTGGGGGCAATGAGCAGTTCTTC CASSGGNEQFF
TRBJ2-1 TRBV7-9 NA NA TGTGCCAGCAGCTTAGACCTCTCCGACAATGAGCAGTTCTTC CASSLDLSDNEQFF
TRBJ2-3 TRBV29-1 TRBD2 many TGCAGCGCTTTTGGGGAGGGGACAGATACGCAGTATTTT CSAFGEGTDTQYF
TRBJ2-3 TRBV11-1 TRBD2 many TGTGCCAGCAGCGCCAGCGGTCGACTAGCTAGCACAGATACGCAGTATTTT CASSASGRLASTDTQYF
TRBJ2-3 TRBV6-5 NA many TGTGCCAGCAGTTCCCGAAAATCATCCCGCGGCACAGATACGCAGTATTTT CASSSRKSSRGTDTQYF
TRBJ2-7 TRBV6-2/TRBV6-3 TRBD2 many TGTGCCAGCAGTTACCCTAGGGGGACTAGCGACTACGAGCAGTACTTC CASSYPRGTSDYEQYF
TRBJ2-5 TRBV20-1 TRBD2 once TGCAGTGCTCGACTAGCGGGGATAGAGACCCAGTACTTC CSARLAGIETQYF
TRBJ2-3 TRBV6-5 NA few TGTGCCAGCACGCGAGCCCACCGTAGCACAGATACGCAGTATTTT CASTRAHRSTDTQYF
TRBJ2-1 TRBV5-4 NA many TGTGCCAGCAGCTTGGCCGGGGGGGCAGGGGGCTACAATGAGCAGTTCTTC CASSLAGGAGGYNEQFF
TRBJ1-1 TRBV2 NA many TGTGCCAGCAGCGGAGGGACATTGAACACTGAAGCTTTCTTT CASSGGTLNTEAFF